This paragraph reports one T cell receptor (beta chain). Its antigen is unknown. The read comes to an end 3 residues before the CDR3 does, leaving the germline J gene to fill in the end. Genomic DNA, averaging about 1,100 ng per sample, yielded TCR beta CDR3 via immunoSEQ. Clones were read by immunoSEQ multiplex PCR, and TCRdb kept only the in-frame ones, dropping some. This sample carries under 35,000 clones, with 1.6% going to the ten biggest clones. The sample comes from a study of T cells in women clearing cervical HPV infection. Study as a whole: Case blood drawn at lesion detection; control blood after infection cleared.

V lost 4 bases and J lost 6; bases outside the gene matches: 13. This CDR3 has 17 residues. Germline V CDR1 and CDR2: LGHNA, YNFKEQ. General observations from the study: Unknown T-cell numbers per sample may underlie the richness differences.

The TCR sequence derives from a woman between 18 and 70 years old with a cervical HPV16 infection that either progressed to CIN3+ or cleared (not recorded which). This chain uses TRBV4-2 with TRBJ2-2, with 8 bases aligning to TRBD1. Sequenced input: blood buffy coat. Partial CDR3 DNA: TGTGCCAGCAGCCTAAACCAGGGGGCTAAAGGGGCCGGGGAG. Encoded protein: CASSLNQGAKGAGE. The whole CDR3 protein is CASSLNQGAKGAGELFF.